The sequence of this T cell receptor (beta chain) was determined in a study of blood T cell repertoires in COVID-19. The CDR3 runs 11 residues. Germline lookup yields CDR1 LGHDT and CDR2 YNNKEL (reference sequence). Trimming shortened V by 2 bases and J by 9 bases, and 5 bases separated the two germline ends. TCRdb keeps only in-frame clones here, not all; method: immunoSEQ multiplex PCR. The sample lists about 160,000 clones, approximately 87% occurring once. This receptor was identified in a woman in her fifties or sixties who had recovered from COVID-19. Material: PBMCs or T cells enriched from blood (not recorded which). This chain joins TRBV3-1 (or the pseudogene TRBV3-2) and TRBJ2-1, with D hard to call. DNA of the CDR3: TGTGCCAGCAGCCAAATCGGTGAGCAGTTCTTC. It yields the protein CASSQIGEQFF.